The 29 T cell receptor beta chains given below trace back to one sample, sequenced in a study of cytomegalovirus exposure and HLA in healthy donors. The method was immunoSEQ multiplex PCR; TCRdb's version includes in-frame clones alone and lacks a portion of them. The table has 98,000 or so clones, under 97% seen once; the top ten hold 0.67%. Sequencing used PBMCs. The origin of the receptors is a woman aged 18 to 35 in good health and CMV-seronegative.

The chain joins TRBV5-6 to TRBJ2-1, with a tentative D call TRBD1 (7 bases). V was cut by 2 bases and J by 8 bases, with 17 bases left in between. The V gene's germline CDR1 is SGHDT and CDR2 YYEEEE. The CDR3 consists of 15 residues. The CDR3 DNA follows: TGTGCCAGCAGCTTCTTGGACAGGAGGGGGGATGAGCAGTTCTTC. Translating gives CASSFLDRRGDEQFF.

This rearrangement joins TRBV6-5 to TRBJ1-4; the match to TRBD1 covers 8 bases. This CDR3 has 15 amino acids. The germline gives CDR1 MNHEY, CDR2 SVGAGI. Unmatched junction bases numbered 9, after V lost 7 bases and J lost 5 bases. In DNA, the CDR3 is TGTGCCAGCACTTCCACAGGGGGTTGGAATGAAAAACTGTTTTTT. This codes for CASTSTGGWNEKLFF.

Comments on this clone: Its ends do not fully match the called genes, so a read error is possible. The chain uses TRBV5-1 and TRBJ2-1; 8 bases are shared with TRBD1. The CDR3 is 15 residues long. The germline CDR1 and CDR2 sequences are SGHRS and YFSETQ. CDR3 DNA sequence: TGCGCCAGCAGCGGGAGGACAGGGTATTACAGTGAGCAGTTCTTC. Amino acids: CASSGRTGYYSEQFF.

The V gene is TRBV28, the J gene TRBJ1-2; maybe TRBD1 (6 bases). V lost 2 bases, J lost 6 bases, and 19 bases lay in between. The CDR3 extends over 16 amino acids. Germline V gene data show CDR1 as MDHEN and CDR2 as SYDVKM. The CDR3 sequence is CASSLGVGAGLDGYTF. The CDR3 nucleotides are TGTGCCAGCAGTTTAGGGGTGGGGGCCGGGTTGGATGGCTACACCTTC.

The chain employs TRBV19 and TRBJ1-5, with 8 bases matching TRBD1. Germline CDR1 reads LNHDA; CDR2 reads SQIVND (reference sequence). Trimming took 7 bases from V and 6 from J; bases not matched to a gene: 5. The CDR3 extends over 13 amino acids. The CDR3: CASIPQGGQPQHF. CDR3 DNA sequence: TGTGCCAGTATTCCACAGGGGGGTCAGCCCCAGCATTTT.

CDR3 in amino acids: CASSTEQGWADTQYF. DNA of the CDR3: TGTGCCAGCAGCACGGAACAGGGTTGGGCAGATACGCAGTATTTT. The chain employs TRBV5-4 and TRBJ2-3; D might be TRBD1 (6 bases). In germline, CDR1 is SGHNT, CDR2 YYREEE (reference sequence). V lost 4 bases to trimming and J lost 4 bases, with 16 bases between them. This CDR3 has 15 residues.

This clone was seen a single time. The genes are TRBV10-3 and TRBJ1-4, with a possible D match to TRBD1 (6 bases). The germline CDR1 and CDR2 sequences are ENHRY and SYGVKD. The CDR3 is made up of 17 amino acids. Trimming took 0 bases from V and 1 from J, leaving 12 bases between them. CDR3 coding DNA: TGTGCCATCAGTGAGTCGGAACAGGGTGGAACTAATGAAAAACTGTTTTTT. Translated: CAISESEQGGTNEKLFF.

The J gene is TRBJ1-5, the V gene TRBV28; 7 bases match TRBD1. The CDR3 has 15 residues. The V gene's germline CDR1 is MDHEN and CDR2 SYDVKM. V shed 7 bases, J shed 4 bases, and the junction held 10 bases outside the gene matches. The CDR3 is CASILRGGINQPQHF. CDR3 bases: TGTGCCAGCATTCTGAGAGGGGGCATTAATCAGCCCCAGCATTTT.

The chain has TRBV15 and TRBJ1-1; D gene ambiguous. The V end lost 0 bases, the J end lost 5 bases, and 19 bases lay between the germline ends. The CDR3 extends over 17 amino acids. CDR1 is LNHNV, CDR2 YYDKDF, per germline (reference sequence). The DNA of the CDR3 is TGTGCCACCAGCAGAGATCGAGGTGCGGGGTTTGGGACTGAAGCTTTCTTT. It is translated as CATSRDRGAGFGTEAFF.

The genes are TRBV7-2 and TRBJ1-1; the D gene is possibly TRBD1 (6 bases). The CDR3 contains 15 residues. V was trimmed by 5 bases and J by 0 bases, leaving 13 bases between them. CDR1 SGHTA and CDR2 FQGNSA come from the germline V gene. CDR3: CASSLRQALNTEAFF. The CDR3 bases are TGTGCCAGCAGCCTTAGACAGGCCTTGAACACTGAAGCTTTCTTT. The variable domain in full, completed from reference TRBV7-2 and TRBJ1-1, reads GAGVSQSPSNKVTEKGKDVELRCDPISGHTALYWYRQSLGQGLEFLIYFQGNSAPDKSGLPSDRFSAERTGGSVSTLTIQRTQQEDSAVYLCASSLRQALNTEAFFGQGTRLTVV.

This clone was seen a single time. V gene TRBV7-2 combines with J gene TRBJ2-7; a weak D match, TRBD1 (5 bases). Germline V CDR1 and CDR2: SGHTA, FQGNSA. V gave up 2 bases and J gave up 7 bases, with 18 bases separating them. The CDR3 sequence is 15 residues long. For the CDR3, the DNA is TGTGCCAGCAGCTTAAAAGGGCAGGGAAGTGGGGAGCAGTACTTC. It encodes CASSLKGQGSGEQYF.

The chain combines TRBV5-1 with TRBJ1-1, with D possibly being TRBD1 (6 bases). Trimming pared 3 bases from V and 4 bases from J, leaving 16 bases between. The CDR3 length is 15 residues. CDR1 is SGHRS, CDR2 YFSETQ, per germline. CDR3 coding DNA: TGCGCCAGCAGCTCTTCAGGGGTGGGGAGCACTGAAGCTTTCTTT. Protein: CASSSSGVGSTEAFF.

This chain uses TRBV27 with TRBJ2-1; 7 bases match TRBD2. From germline, CDR1 is MNHEY and CDR2 SMNVEV (reference sequence). The CDR3 has 14 amino acids. The ends lost 6 bases at V and 3 bases at J; junction bases unmatched: 5. The CDR3 coding sequence is TGTGCCAGCAGCAAAAGCGGGGACTACAATGAGCAGTTCTTC. Translation: CASSKSGDYNEQFF.

V gene TRBV7-9 combines with J gene TRBJ1-3; 8 bases match TRBD1. The CDR3 has 15 residues. The germline gives CDR1 SEHNR, CDR2 FQNEAQ (reference sequence). V was clipped by 5 bases and J by 3 bases; unmatched bases: 6. The DNA of the CDR3 is TGTGCCAGCAGCCCTACAGGGGGTCGTGGAAACACCATATATTTT. Translated: CASSPTGGRGNTIYF.

There are a few counts of this clone. The CDR3 spells CASSYNRVGSPLHF. The DNA for the CDR3 is TGTGCCAGCAGTTACAACAGGGTAGGCTCACCCCTCCACTTT. V gene TRBV6-5 combines with J gene TRBJ1-6, with D tentatively TRBD1 (6 bases). The CDR3 runs 14 residues. Germline-derived CDR1 and CDR2 are MNHEY and SVGAGI. V lost 2 bases, J lost 10 bases, and 12 bases lay in between.

The V call is TRBV27, the J call TRBJ2-3; 12 positions match TRBD2. The J segment lost 4 bases and the V segment lost 2 bases, leaving 7 bases of the junction unmatched. Germline V gene lookup returns CDR1 MNHEY and CDR2 SMNVEV (reference sequence). This CDR3 spans 17 amino acids. Written as DNA, the CDR3 is TGTGCCAGCAGTTTACTTCTAGCGGGGGGGCCCGCAGATACGCAGTATTTT. It codes for CASSLLLAGGPADTQYF.

This rearrangement joins TRBV19 to TRBJ2-1, with D perhaps TRBD1 (6 bases). Trimming removed 3 bases at V and 6 bases at J, with 15 bases between. Germline CDR1 LNHDA, CDR2 SQIVND (reference sequence). CDR3 length: 15 residues. This CDR3 is CASSISGQGLNEQFF. In DNA form, the CDR3 reads TGTGCCAGTAGTATCTCGGGGCAGGGGCTCAATGAGCAGTTCTTC.

The gene calls are TRBV5-1 and TRBJ1-4, with TRBD1 identical over 7 bases. The CDR3 length is 17 residues. Trimming removed 6 bases from V and 7 bases from J; junction bases left unmatched: 18. In germline, CDR1 is SGHRS, CDR2 YFSETQ. The DNA of the CDR3 is TGCGCCAGCAACACAGGGGCCCACCCTCCAGGAGGTGAAAAACTGTTTTTT. It is translated as CASNTGAHPPGGEKLFF.

Worth noting for this clone: Other DNA sequences of this sample code for an identical CDR3. The chain is built from TRBV2 and TRBJ1-5; unclear D gene. CDR3 length: 13 amino acids. V was clipped by 4 bases and J by 3 bases, with 7 bases between them. Germline lookup yields CDR1 SNHLY and CDR2 FYNNEI. CDR3 coding DNA: TGTGCCAGCAGTGGTACAGACAATCAGCCCCAGCATTTT. This gives the protein CASSGTDNQPQHF. The whole variable domain, filled in from reference TRBV2 and TRBJ1-5, reads EPEVTQTPSHQVTQMGQEVILRCVPISNHLYFYWYRQILGQKVEFLVSFYNNEISEKSEIFDDQFSVERPDGSNFTLKIRSTKLEDSAMYFCASSGTDNQPQHFGDGTRLSIL.

The chain combines TRBV5-1 with TRBJ2-4, with D uncertain. Germline CDR1 reads SGHRS; CDR2 reads YFSETQ. The V and J ends lost 3 bases and 8 bases respectively, with 15 bases between them. The CDR3 consists of 14 residues. CDR3: CASSSVPPADIQYF. In nucleotides, the CDR3 is TGCGCCAGCAGCTCAGTTCCCCCCGCTGACATTCAGTACTTC.

V usage is TRBV29-1 and J usage is TRBJ2-5, with TRBD2 identical over 9 bases. The CDR3 covers 13 residues. Trimming removed 7 bases from V and 1 base from J; junction bases left unmatched: 4. CDR1 is SQVTM and CDR2 is ANQGSEA in the germline V gene. The CDR3 coding sequence is TGCAGCGCGAGGCGGGGGGGCCAAGAGACCCAGTACTTC. This translates into CSARRGGQETQYF.

The V call is TRBV19, the J call TRBJ2-7, with a weak D call TRBD1 (6 bases). The V gene lost 4 bases and the J gene lost 4 bases, with 11 bases spanning the gap. Germline lookup yields CDR1 LNHDA and CDR2 SQIVND (reference sequence). This CDR3 has 13 amino acids. The CDR3 spells CASSSTRGYEQYF. The CDR3 DNA reads as TGTGCCAGTAGTAGTACCAGGGGTTACGAGCAGTACTTC. The variable domain in full, with the rest retrieved from reference TRBV19 and TRBJ2-7, is DGGITQSPKYLFRKEGQNVTLSCEQNLNHDAMYWYRQDPGQGLRLIYYSQIVNDFQKGDIAEGYSVSREKKESFPLTVTSAQKNPTAFYLCASSSTRGYEQYFGPGTRLTVT.

This chain links TRBV27 with TRBJ2-1; 8 bases are shared with TRBD2. Germline values: CDR1 MNHEY, CDR2 SMNVEV (reference sequence). The junction had 20 bases not matched to a gene; V was cut back by 8 bases and J by 2 bases. The CDR3 length is 19 residues. The CDR3 DNA reads as TGTGCCAGCGGACCAAACTTTAGCGGGGCTCCAGGGGCCTACAATGAGCAGTTCTTC. It specifies CASGPNFSGAPGAYNEQFF.

V is TRBV9 and J is TRBJ2-1; TRBD2 matches 8 bases. CDR3 size: 15 residues. Germline V CDR1 and CDR2: SGDLS, YYNGEE. The ends lost 4 bases at V and 3 bases at J; junction bases unmatched: 6. The CDR3 is CASSRRGGYYNEQFF. In DNA form, the CDR3 reads TGTGCCAGCAGCAGACGGGGGGGATACTACAATGAGCAGTTCTTC.

The V gene is TRBV11-1, the J gene TRBJ1-1; D remains unclear. Germline V gene sequence: CDR1 SGHAT, CDR2 FQDESV (reference sequence). The CDR3 runs to 15 residues. Trimming stripped 2 bases from V and 3 bases from J, with 13 bases between. CDR3 amino acids: CASSLTLSADTEAFF. CDR3 coding DNA: TGTGCCAGCAGCTTAACATTAAGCGCTGACACTGAAGCTTTCTTT. The whole variable domain, filled in from reference TRBV11-1 and TRBJ1-1, reads EAEVAQSPRYKITEKSQAVAFWCDPISGHATLYWYRQILGQGPELLVQFQDESVVDDSQLPKDRFSAERLKGVDSTLKIQPAELGDSAMYLCASSLTLSADTEAFFGQGTRLTVV.

The chain is built from TRBV5-1 and TRBJ1-6; TRBD1 is a possible D gene (6 bases). Trimming took off 4 bases at V and 3 bases at J, with 11 bases between the two ends. The CDR3 loop spans 15 amino acids. Looked up from germline, CDR1 is SGHRS and CDR2 is YFSETQ. CDR3 nucleotides: TGCGCCAGCAGCCCAGGGGTCGGCTATAATTCACCCCTCCACTTT. It is translated as CASSPGVGYNSPLHF.

The genes are TRBV7-8 and TRBJ2-2, with no clear D. The germline gives CDR1 SGHVS, CDR2 FQNEAQ. This CDR3 has 15 residues. The V end was cut by 3 bases, the J end by 0 bases, with 8 bases between. The CDR3 protein is CASSFDSPNTGELFF. CDR3 coding DNA: TGTGCCAGCAGCTTTGATAGTCCGAACACCGGGGAGCTGTTTTTT.

The chain couples TRBV6-1 to TRBJ1-1, with 7 bases that match TRBD1. V was clipped by 6 bases and J by 3 bases; unmatched bases: 7. CDR1 and CDR2 from the germline V gene are MNHNS and SASEGT. This CDR3 has 14 amino acids. Written as DNA, the CDR3 is TGTGCCAGCAGCCCGACAGGGATCTACACTGAAGCTTTCTTT. It is translated as CASSPTGIYTEAFF.

The chain uses TRBV9 and TRBJ1-5; D perhaps matches TRBD1 (5 bases). Trimming took off 0 bases at V and 1 base at J, with 8 bases between the two ends. The V gene's germline CDR1 is SGDLS and CDR2 YYNGEE. There are 15 residues in the CDR3. In DNA form, the CDR3 reads TGTGCCAGCAGCGTAGGGCCAGGGAGCAATCAGCCCCAGCATTTT. It codes for CASSVGPGSNQPQHF.